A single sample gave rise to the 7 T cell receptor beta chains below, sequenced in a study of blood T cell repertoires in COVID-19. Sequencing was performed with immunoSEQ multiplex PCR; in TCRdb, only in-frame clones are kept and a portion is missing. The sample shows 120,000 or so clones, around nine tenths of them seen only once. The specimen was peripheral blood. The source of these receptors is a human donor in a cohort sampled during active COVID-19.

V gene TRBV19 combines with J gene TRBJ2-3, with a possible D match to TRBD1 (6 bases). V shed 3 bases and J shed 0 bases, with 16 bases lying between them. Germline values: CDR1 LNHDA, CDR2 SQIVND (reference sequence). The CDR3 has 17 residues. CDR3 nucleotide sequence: TGTGCCAGTAGTATCCGGCAGGGGAGTTTTAGCACAGATACGCAGTATTTT. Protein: CASSIRQGSFSTDTQYF.

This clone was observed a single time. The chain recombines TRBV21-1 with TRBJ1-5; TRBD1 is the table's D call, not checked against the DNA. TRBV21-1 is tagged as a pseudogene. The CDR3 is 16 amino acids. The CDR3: CASSKGTGIFNQPQHF. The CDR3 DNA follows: TGTGCCAGCAGCAAAGGGACAGGGATCTTCAATCAGCCCCAGCATTTT.

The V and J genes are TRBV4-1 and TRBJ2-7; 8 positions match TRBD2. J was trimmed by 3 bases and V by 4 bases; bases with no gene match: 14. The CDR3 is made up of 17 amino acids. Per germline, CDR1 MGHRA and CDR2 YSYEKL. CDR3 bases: TGCGCCAGCAGCCCCACGAGTAGCGGGGCCGCGAGCTACGAGCAGTACTTC. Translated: CASSPTSSGAASYEQYF.

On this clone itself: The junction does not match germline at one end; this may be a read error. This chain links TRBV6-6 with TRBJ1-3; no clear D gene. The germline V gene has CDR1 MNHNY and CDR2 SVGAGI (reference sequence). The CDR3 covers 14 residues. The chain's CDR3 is CASSSDGDGDTIYF. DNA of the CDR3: TGTGCCAGCAGCTCCGACGGGGATGGAGACACCATATATTTT.

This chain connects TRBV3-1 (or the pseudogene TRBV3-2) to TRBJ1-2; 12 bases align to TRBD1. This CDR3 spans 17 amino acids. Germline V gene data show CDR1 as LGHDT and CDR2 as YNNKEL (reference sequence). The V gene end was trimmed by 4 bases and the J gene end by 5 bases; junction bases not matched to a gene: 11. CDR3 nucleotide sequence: TGTGCCAGCAGCCCGACCGGGACAGGGGGCGCGGAGTATGGCTACACCTTC. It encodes CASSPTGTGGAEYGYTF.

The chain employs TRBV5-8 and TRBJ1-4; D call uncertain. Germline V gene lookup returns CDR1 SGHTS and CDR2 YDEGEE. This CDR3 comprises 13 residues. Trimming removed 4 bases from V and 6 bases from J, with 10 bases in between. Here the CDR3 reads CASSPSGYEKLFF. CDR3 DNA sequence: TGTGCCAGCAGCCCATCAGGTTATGAAAAACTGTTTTTT.

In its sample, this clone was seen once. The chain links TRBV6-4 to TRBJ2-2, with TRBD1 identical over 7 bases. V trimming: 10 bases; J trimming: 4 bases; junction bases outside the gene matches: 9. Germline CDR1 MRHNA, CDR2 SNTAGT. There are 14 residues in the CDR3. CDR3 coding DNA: TGTGCCACCAGACAGGGCGGTAGCACCGGGGAGCTGTTTTTT. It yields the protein CATRQGGSTGELFF.